One sample yielded the 26 T cell receptor beta chains listed below, sequenced in a study of monozygotic twins with inflammatory bowel disease. One entry per CDR3 protein, without DNA, is what TCRdb gives after re-calling the 5' RACE reads. The sample data list around 230,000 distinct CDR3 sequences. The sample was blood. The receptors were gathered from a human donor with ulcerative colitis or Crohn's disease, or a healthy co-twin of an affected twin (not recorded which).

The chain uses TRBV4-1 and TRBJ2-3. The CDR3 is 18 amino acids. CDR1 is MGHRA, CDR2 YSYEKL, per germline. This chain's CDR3 is CASSRSVAGSKVTDTQYF.

The chain couples TRBV29-1 to TRBJ2-1; with no DNA, the TCRdb D assignment of TRBD1 cannot be verified. Germline V lookup: CDR1 SQVTM, CDR2 ANQGSEA. The CDR3 is 14 residues long. The CDR3 sequence: CSVEGTAVINEQFF.

This rearrangement joins TRBV6-5 to TRBJ2-7. CDR3 length: 15 amino acids. Germline lookup yields CDR1 MNHEY and CDR2 SVGAGI. This chain's CDR3 is CASSYRLGRGYEQYF.

The chain joins TRBV5-1 to TRBJ2-3; TCRdb indicates TRBD1, and absent DNA this call remains unverified. The CDR3 totals 16 residues. Looked up from germline, CDR1 is SGHRS and CDR2 is YFSETQ. CDR3 residues: CASSFGGGGIRDTQYF.

CDR3 residues: CASSSRGVETQYF. The rearrangement joins TRBV11-2 to TRBJ2-5; no DNA is available, so the TRBD1 call from TCRdb remains unchecked. The CDR3 has 13 residues. CDR1 and CDR2 from the germline V gene are SGHAT and FQNNGV.

The chain carries TRBV12-5 and TRBJ1-2; TCRdb names TRBD1, which stays unverified in the absence of DNA. In germline, CDR1 is LGHNT, CDR2 FRNRAP. This CDR3 comprises 15 residues. The CDR3 loop is CASGFSSEGADGYTF. Together with reference TRBV12-5 and TRBJ1-2, the CDR3 gives the full variable domain: DARVTQTPRHKVTEMGQEVTMRCQPILGHNTVFWYRQTMMQGLELLAYFRNRAPLDDSGMPKDRFSAEMPDATLATLKIQPSEPRDSAVYFCASGFSSEGADGYTFGSGTRLTVV.

The chain links TRBV5-1 to TRBJ2-5; the TCRdb D gene call, TRBD1, has no DNA to confirm it. This CDR3 has 18 amino acids. Germline assignment: CDR1 SGHRS and CDR2 YFSETQ. The CDR3: CASSPENRPGPSGETQYF.

This chain connects TRBV21-1 to TRBJ1-2; with no DNA, the TCRdb D assignment of TRBD1 cannot be verified. TRBV21-1 is labeled a pseudogene. The length of the CDR3 is 15 residues. The CDR3 loop is CASSKDQDRGCGYTF.

The J gene is TRBJ1-1, the V gene TRBV14; the TRBD1 assignment by TCRdb is unverifiable without DNA. Germline loops: CDR1 SGHDN, CDR2 FVKESK. This CDR3 spans 15 amino acids. This chain's CDR3 is CASSQPRGGNTEAFF.

CDR3 region: CASSYSRVGNTEAFF. The V gene is TRBV6-2 or TRBV6-3, the J gene TRBJ1-1. This CDR3 is 15 amino acids long. The germline V gene has CDR1 MNHEY and CDR2 SVGEGT.

The chain recombines TRBV5-5 with TRBJ2-7. The CDR3 contains 14 residues. Germline CDR1 is SGHKS and CDR2 is YYEKEE (reference sequence). CDR3 region: CASSLEMVRYEQYF.

The chain employs TRBV20-1 and TRBJ1-2. The CDR3 extends over 13 amino acids. Germline V gene lookup returns CDR1 DFQATT and CDR2 SNEGSKA (reference sequence). The CDR3 region is CSARESPNYGYTF.

This chain joins TRBV5-1 and TRBJ2-7; the D call of TRBD1 rests on TCRdb alone, since no DNA is present to check it. Germline CDR1 reads SGHRS; CDR2 reads YFSETQ. CDR3 length: 15 amino acids. The chain's CDR3 is CASSLDPGQSYEQYF.

This chain uses TRBV18 with TRBJ1-1. This CDR3 has 14 residues. Germline loops: CDR1 KGHSH, CDR2 LQKENI. The CDR3 reads CASSPPLAATEAFF.

This chain connects TRBV7-9 to TRBJ1-2; the D call from TCRdb, TRBD1, cannot be confirmed without DNA. The CDR3 is 17 amino acids. Per germline, CDR1 SEHNR and CDR2 FQNEAQ (reference sequence). The CDR3 here is CASSYPGRTGDGYGYTF.

The chain employs TRBV27 and TRBJ1-5. Germline V gene data show CDR1 as MNHEY and CDR2 as SMNVEV (reference sequence). The CDR3 has 14 amino acids. CDR3 in amino acids: CASSTGFGNQPQHF.

This chain uses TRBV10-3 with TRBJ2-1; TCRdb indicates TRBD1, and absent DNA this call remains unverified. Germline V gene data show CDR1 as ENHRY and CDR2 as SYGVKD. This CDR3 spans 17 amino acids. Here the CDR3 reads CAISESWGRNSYNEQFF.

The CDR3 loop is CASSVVGAGDEQFF. This chain connects TRBV9 to TRBJ2-1; TCRdb's D gene call, TRBD1, goes unchecked for lack of DNA. This CDR3 is built from 14 residues. Looked up from germline, CDR1 is SGDLS and CDR2 is YYNGEE. The full variable domain, its missing parts supplied by reference TRBV9 and TRBJ2-1, is DSGVTQTPKHLITATGQRVTLRCSPRSGDLSVYWYQQSLDQGLQFLIQYYNGEERAKGNILERFSAQQFPDLHSELNLSSLELGDSALYFCASSVVGAGDEQFFGPGTRLTVL.

The chain combines TRBV29-1 with TRBJ1-1. The germline V gene has CDR1 SQVTM and CDR2 ANQGSEA. CDR3 size: 11 residues. The CDR3 spells CSVERVTEAFF.

The chain joins TRBV19 to TRBJ1-1; as DNA is missing, the TRBD1 call by TCRdb cannot be tested. CDR1 is LNHDA and CDR2 is SQIVND in the germline V gene (reference sequence). CDR3 size: 16 residues. This chain's CDR3 is CASKWSGGAPSTEAFF.

V is TRBV14 and J is TRBJ2-2; TCRdb selects TRBD1, and the lack of DNA leaves this call unchecked. The CDR3 runs to 16 residues. Germline assignment: CDR1 SGHDN and CDR2 FVKESK. The CDR3: CASSQGQGPNTGELFF.

V gene TRBV6-1 combines with J gene TRBJ1-5. Germline lookup yields CDR1 MNHNS and CDR2 SASEGT. This CDR3 is 12 amino acids long. CDR3 amino acids: CASSAGIQPQHF.

The chain has TRBV10-1 and TRBJ1-6; there is no DNA to check the TCRdb D call of TRBD1. CDR1 WNHNN and CDR2 SYGVQD come from the germline V gene (reference sequence). This CDR3 region has 17 residues. The CDR3 sequence: CASSELRGVPRNSPLHF.

The V and J genes are TRBV20-1 and TRBJ1-2; TCRdb proposes TRBD1, but this gene call is untestable without DNA. Germline loops: CDR1 DFQATT, CDR2 SNEGSKA (reference sequence). The CDR3 has 14 amino acids. Here the CDR3 reads CSAQNRDRVPGYTF.

The chain has TRBV7-3 and TRBJ2-1; the D call from TCRdb, TRBD2, cannot be confirmed without DNA. Germline-derived CDR1 and CDR2 are SGHTA and FQGTGA. The CDR3 extends over 17 amino acids. The CDR3 spells CASSLKPRLAGGHEQFF.

CDR3 loop: CATSRDRGPGGNYGYTF. V is TRBV15 and J is TRBJ1-2; without DNA, the TCRdb call of TRBD1 cannot be checked. CDR1 is LNHNV, CDR2 YYDKDF, per germline (reference sequence). This CDR3 comprises 17 residues.